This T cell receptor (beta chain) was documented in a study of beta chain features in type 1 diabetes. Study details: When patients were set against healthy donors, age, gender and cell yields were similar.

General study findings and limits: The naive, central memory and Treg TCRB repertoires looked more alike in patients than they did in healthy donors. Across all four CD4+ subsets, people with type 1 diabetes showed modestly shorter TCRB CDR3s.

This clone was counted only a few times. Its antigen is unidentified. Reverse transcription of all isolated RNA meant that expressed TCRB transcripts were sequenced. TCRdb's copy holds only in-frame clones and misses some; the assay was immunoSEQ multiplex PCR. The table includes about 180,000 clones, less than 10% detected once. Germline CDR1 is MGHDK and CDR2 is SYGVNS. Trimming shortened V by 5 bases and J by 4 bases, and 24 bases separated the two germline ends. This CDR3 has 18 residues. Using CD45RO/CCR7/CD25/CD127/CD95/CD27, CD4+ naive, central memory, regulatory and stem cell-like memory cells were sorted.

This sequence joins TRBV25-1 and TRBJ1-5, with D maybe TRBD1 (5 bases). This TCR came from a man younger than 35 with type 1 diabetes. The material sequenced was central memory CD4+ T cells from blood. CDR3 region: CASSLAHTLDRANQPQHF. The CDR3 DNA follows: TGTGCCAGCAGTTTGGCCCATACTCTAGACAGAGCTAATCAGCCCCAGCATTTT.